This entry features one T cell receptor (beta chain) sequence. This sample is part of a study of blood T cells in healthy people across ages. Germline CDR1 SSHAT, CDR2 FNYEAQ (reference sequence). This CDR3 spans 14 amino acids. V gave up 5 bases and J gave up 2 bases, with 9 bases separating them. A J-beta primer mix and a sample-barcoded 5' primer were used in a second PCR of roughly 6 to 12 cycles. TCRdb fed the 5' RACE reads into MiXCR, producing one record per CDR3 protein. The data contain 700,000 to 850,000 distinct CDR3 sequences, about 34% of them singletons. The rearrangement links TRBV7-7 to TRBJ2-2; possibly TRBD1 for D (5 bases). This receptor was taken from a young man in good health. The sequencing sample was made of blood. Here the CDR3 reads CASSPRGNTGELFF. Here the CDR3 DNA reads TGTGCCAGCAGCCCAAGGGGTAACACCGGGGAGCTGTTTTTT.